The rows below give T cell receptor beta chains drawn from one sample of a study of cytomegalovirus exposure and HLA in healthy donors. This table comes from immunoSEQ multiplex PCR, and its TCRdb copy is limited to in-frame clones, with some not included. Among around 190,000 clones, 81% were seen once, and the ten largest hold 1.5% to 2%. The sequenced sample was PBMCs. The receptors derive from a man aged 18 to 35 in good health and CMV-seronegative. The CDR3 runs from the conserved cysteine through the conserved F or W. D genes are given only for firm matches. Size is stated for part of the rows, as once, few or many counts, or as a class when the clone is expanded.

D	V	J	size	CDR3	DNA
TRBD2	TRBV7-9	TRBJ2-3	-	CASSFRLAGYTDTQYF	TGTGCCAGCAGCTTCCGACTAGCGGGTTACACAGATACGCAGTATTTT
-	TRBV4-1	TRBJ2-7	-	CASSRVVARAGSYEQYF	TGCGCCAGCAGCCGAGTGGTAGCACGGGCGGGGTCCTACGAGCAGTACTTC
-	TRBV29-1	TRBJ2-1	-	CSVRGRGTYNEQFF	TGCAGCGTGAGGGGCCGGGGGACCTACAATGAGCAGTTCTTC
TRBD2	TRBV5-6	TRBJ2-3	-	CASSLQLAGGGTDTQYF	TGTGCCAGCAGCTTACAACTAGCGGGGGGGGGCACAGATACGCAGTATTTT
-	TRBV28	TRBJ2-3	-	CASSFSRLNTDTQYF	TGTGCCAGCAGTTTTAGTCGACTCAACACAGATACGCAGTATTTT
-	TRBV5-6	TRBJ2-7	-	CASSADRSYEQYF	TGTGCCAGCAGCGCGGATAGATCCTACGAGCAGTACTTC
TRBD2	TRBV9	TRBJ2-3	many	CASSVPVKAAGTDTQYF	TGTGCCAGCAGCGTACCGGTTAAGGCAGCGGGAACAGATACGCAGTATTTT
-	TRBV19	TRBJ1-2	few	CASSIDENPGEGYTF	TGTGCCAGTAGTATAGATGAGAATCCGGGGGAAGGCTACACCTTC
TRBD1	TRBV11-1	TRBJ2-7	few	CASSSRDRGRWEQYF	TGTGCCAGCAGCTCCCGGGACAGGGGGCGGTGGGAGCAGTACTTC
-	TRBV11-2	TRBJ2-3	-	CASSLRAGDTQYF	TGTGCCAGCAGCTTGAGGGCGGGGGATACGCAGTATTTT
-	TRBV4-3	TRBJ1-5	few	CASSYSRGGMGNQPQHF	TGCGCCAGCAGCTACTCCCGAGGGGGAATGGGCAATCAGCCCCAGCATTTT
TRBD2	TRBV4-1	TRBJ2-7	-	CASSQGLAGDYEQYF	TGCGCCAGCAGTCAAGGACTAGCGGGGGACTACGAGCAGTACTTC
TRBD2	TRBV4-3	TRBJ2-5	-	CASSQQVAGGGETQYF	TGCGCCAGCAGCCAACAAGTAGCGGGGGGAGGGGAGACCCAGTACTTC
TRBD1	TRBV10-3	TRBJ2-1	-	CAISETPLTGGNEQFF	TGTGCCATCAGTGAGACCCCATTGACAGGGGGCAATGAGCAGTTCTTC
TRBD1	TRBV28	TRBJ1-2	-	CASSLPSGQGGYGYTF	TGTGCCAGCAGTCTCCCCTCCGGACAGGGCGGGTATGGCTACACCTTC
TRBD1	TRBV18	TRBJ1-5	-	CASSPRTGQQPQHF	TGTGCCAGCTCACCTCGGACAGGTCAACAGCCCCAGCATTTT
-	TRBV4-1	TRBJ1-3	-	CASSQDISGYGTIYF	TGCGCCAGCAGCCAAGATATTTCGGGGTATGGCACCATATATTTT
TRBD1	TRBV18	TRBJ2-6	few	CASSPTLGTGGSTGANVLTF	TGTGCCAGCTCACCTACCTTAGGGACAGGGGGAAGTACTGGGGCCAACGTCCTGACTTTC
-	TRBV5-1	TRBJ2-1	once	CASSLEADPYNEQFF	TGCGCCAGCAGCTTGGAAGCGGACCCCTACAATGAGCAGTTCTTC
-	TRBV4-1	TRBJ2-7	once	CASSQEARGEQYF	TGCGCCAGCAGCCAAGAGGCTAGAGGCGAGCAGTACTTC
-	TRBV4-1	TRBJ2-1	-	CASSPGPGSYNEQFF	TGCGCCAGTTCCCCTGGGCCAGGCTCCTACAATGAGCAGTTCTTC
-	TRBV7-9	TRBJ2-7	-	CASSPGQRVGEQYF	TGTGCCAGCAGCCCAGGACAGAGGGTGGGCGAGCAGTACTTC
-	TRBV7-2	TRBJ2-3	-	CASSLGRSGTDTQYF	TGTGCCAGCAGCTTAGGCAGGTCTGGCACAGATACGCAGTATTTT
TRBD1	TRBV15	TRBJ2-3	-	CATSRRWTGEDDTQYF	TGTGCCACCAGCAGAAGGTGGACAGGGGAGGACGATACGCAGTATTTT
TRBD1	TRBV27	TRBJ2-1	-	CASSSDRVSYNEQFF	TGTGCCAGCAGTTCCGACAGGGTCTCCTACAATGAGCAGTTCTTC
-	TRBV2	TRBJ2-3	-	CASTPRTHGTDTQYF	TGTGCCAGCACACCAAGGACACATGGCACAGATACGCAGTATTTT
-	TRBV14	TRBJ2-7	-	CASSHGSWREQYF	TGTGCCAGCAGCCACGGGAGCTGGAGGGAGCAGTACTTC
TRBD2	TRBV28	TRBJ2-2	-	CASSLGVSGITGELFF	TGTGCCAGCAGTTTGGGGGTTAGCGGGATCACCGGGGAGCTGTTTTTT
-	TRBV15	TRBJ1-1	-	CATSIDRGVNTEAFF	TGTGCCACCAGCATAGATCGGGGGGTGAACACTGAAGCTTTCTTT
TRBD2	TRBV4-1	TRBJ2-5	few	CASSQGMAAGGPTETQYF	TGCGCCAGCAGCCAAGGAATGGCGGCGGGGGGGCCGACAGAGACCCAGTACTTC
TRBD2	TRBV6-1	TRBJ2-7	-	CASRPGLAQAYEQYF	TGTGCCAGCAGACCGGGACTAGCTCAGGCCTACGAGCAGTACTTC
-	TRBV9	TRBJ1-2	once	CASIVTSGVSYGYTF	TGTGCCAGCATCGTTACTTCAGGGGTGAGCTATGGCTACACCTTC
-	TRBV4-3	TRBJ1-1	-	CASSRTSYTMEAFF	TGCGCCAGCAGCCGAACGTCATACACGATGGAAGCTTTCTTT
TRBD1	TRBV25-1	TRBJ2-2	-	CASSGTGQVPGELFF	TGTGCCAGCAGTGGTACGGGACAGGTGCCCGGGGAGCTGTTTTTT
TRBD1	TRBV4-2	TRBJ1-2	-	CASSQVGRGHEGRYFNYGYTF	TGTGCCAGCAGCCAGGTCGGAAGGGGGCATGAGGGCCGGTATTTTAACTATGGCTACACCTTC
TRBD1	TRBV6-6	TRBJ2-3	-	CASSPDRVSSGTQYF	TGTGCCAGCAGCCCGGACAGGGTTTCAAGTGGTACGCAGTATTTT
TRBD1	TRBV5-6	TRBJ2-1	once	CASTKQGVNEQFF	TGTGCCAGCACCAAGCAGGGGGTCAATGAGCAGTTCTTC
TRBD2	TRBV4-2	TRBJ2-1	-	CASSQELAGGTYNEQFF	TGTGCCAGCAGCCAAGAACTAGCGGGAGGGACCTACAATGAGCAGTTCTTC